What follows describes a single T cell receptor (beta chain). This entry comes from a study of T cell changes during pregnancy in multiple sclerosis. The length of the CDR3 is 15 residues. Trimming cost V 7 bases and J 4 bases; bases outside gene matches: 8. Germline loops: CDR1 SEHNR, CDR2 FQNEAQ (reference sequence). TCRdb keeps only in-frame clones here, not all; method: immunoSEQ multiplex PCR. The table includes 91,000 or so clones, approximately 93% detected once. The V call is TRBV7-9, the J call TRBJ2-3, with 10 bases that match TRBD2. The source is a female donor with multiple sclerosis, enrolled in a pregnancy study. The specimen comprised peripheral blood, sampled after pregnancy. The CDR3 sequence is CASTRTSGWSDTQYF. The CDR3 bases are TGTGCCAGCACCCGGACTAGCGGTTGGTCAGATACGCAGTATTTT.